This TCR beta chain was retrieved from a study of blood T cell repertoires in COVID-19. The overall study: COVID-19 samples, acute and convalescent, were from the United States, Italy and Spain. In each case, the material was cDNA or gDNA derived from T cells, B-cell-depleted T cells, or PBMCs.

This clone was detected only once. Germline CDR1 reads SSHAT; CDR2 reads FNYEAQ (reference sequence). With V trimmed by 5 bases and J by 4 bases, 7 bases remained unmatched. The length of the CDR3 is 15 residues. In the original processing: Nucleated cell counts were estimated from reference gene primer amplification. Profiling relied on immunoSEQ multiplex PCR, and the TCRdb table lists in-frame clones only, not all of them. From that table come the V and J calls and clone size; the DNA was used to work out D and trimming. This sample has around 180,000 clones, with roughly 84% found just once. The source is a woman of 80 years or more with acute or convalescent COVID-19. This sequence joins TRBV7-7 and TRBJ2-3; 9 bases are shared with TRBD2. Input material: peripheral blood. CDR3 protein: CASSQGLARPDTQYF. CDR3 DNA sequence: TGTGCCAGCAGCCAGGGACTAGCCCGGCCAGATACGCAGTATTTT.